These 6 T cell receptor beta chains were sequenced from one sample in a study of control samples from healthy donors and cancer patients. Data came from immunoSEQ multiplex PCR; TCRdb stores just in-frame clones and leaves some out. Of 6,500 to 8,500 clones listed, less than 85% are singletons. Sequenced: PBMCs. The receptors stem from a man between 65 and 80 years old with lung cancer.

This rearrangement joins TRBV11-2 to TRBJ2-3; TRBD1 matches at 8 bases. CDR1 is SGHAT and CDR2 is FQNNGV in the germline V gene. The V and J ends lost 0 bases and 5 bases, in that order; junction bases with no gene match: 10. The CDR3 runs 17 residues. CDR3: CASSLELGRGRKDTQYF. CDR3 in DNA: TGTGCCAGCAGCTTAGAGTTGGGCAGGGGGCGTAAAGATACGCAGTATTTT.

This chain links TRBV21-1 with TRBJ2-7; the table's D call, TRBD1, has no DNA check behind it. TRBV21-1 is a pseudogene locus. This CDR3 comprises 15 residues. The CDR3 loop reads CASSRRTEVTYEQYF. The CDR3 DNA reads TGTGCCAGCAGCCGCAGGACAGAAGTAACCTACGAGCAGTACTTC.

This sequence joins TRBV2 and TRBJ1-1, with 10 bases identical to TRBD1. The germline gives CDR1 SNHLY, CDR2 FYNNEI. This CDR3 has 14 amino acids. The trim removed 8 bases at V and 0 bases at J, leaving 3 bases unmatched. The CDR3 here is CASQTGGLNTEAFF. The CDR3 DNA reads TGTGCCAGCCAGACAGGGGGCTTGAACACTGAAGCTTTCTTT.

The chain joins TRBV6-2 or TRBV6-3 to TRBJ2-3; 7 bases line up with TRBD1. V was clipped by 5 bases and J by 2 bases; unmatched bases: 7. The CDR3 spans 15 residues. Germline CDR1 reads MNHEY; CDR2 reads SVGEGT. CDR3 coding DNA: TGTGCCAGCAGTCCGCAGGGGGTCAACACAGATACGCAGTATTTT. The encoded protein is CASSPQGVNTDTQYF.

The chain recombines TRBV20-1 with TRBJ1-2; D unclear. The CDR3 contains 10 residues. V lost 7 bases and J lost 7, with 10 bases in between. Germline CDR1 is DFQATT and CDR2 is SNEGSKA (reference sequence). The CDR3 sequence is CSGFRGGYTF. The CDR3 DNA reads TGCAGTGGTTTCCGAGGTGGCTACACCTTC.

CDR3 sequence reads: CASSYRANNYEQYF. CDR3 in DNA: TGTGCCAGCAGTTACCGGGCGAACAACTACGAGCAGTACTTC. V and J are TRBV6-2 or TRBV6-3 and TRBJ2-7; D is unclear. Germline loops: CDR1 MNHEY, CDR2 SVGEGT. The V and J ends lost 2 bases and 3 bases respectively, with 11 bases between them. This CDR3 spans 14 amino acids.